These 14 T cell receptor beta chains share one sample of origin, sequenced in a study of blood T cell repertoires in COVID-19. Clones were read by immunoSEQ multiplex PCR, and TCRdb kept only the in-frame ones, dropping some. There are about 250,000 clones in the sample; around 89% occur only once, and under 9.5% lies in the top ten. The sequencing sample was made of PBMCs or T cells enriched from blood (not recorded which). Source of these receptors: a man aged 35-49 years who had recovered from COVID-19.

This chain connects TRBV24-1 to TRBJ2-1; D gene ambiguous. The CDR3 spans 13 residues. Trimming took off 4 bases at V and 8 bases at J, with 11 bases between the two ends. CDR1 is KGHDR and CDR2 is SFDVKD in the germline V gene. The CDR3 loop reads CATSDRTKDEQFF. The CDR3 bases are TGTGCCACCAGTGACCGTACTAAGGATGAGCAGTTCTTC.

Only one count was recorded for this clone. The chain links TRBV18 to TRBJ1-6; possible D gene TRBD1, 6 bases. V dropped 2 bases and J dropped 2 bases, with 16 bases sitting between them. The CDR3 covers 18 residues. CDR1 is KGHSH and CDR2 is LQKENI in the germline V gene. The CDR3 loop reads CASSPFRGGATYNSPLHF. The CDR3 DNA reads TGTGCCAGCTCACCATTTCGCGGGGGGGCAACCTATAATTCACCCCTCCACTTT.

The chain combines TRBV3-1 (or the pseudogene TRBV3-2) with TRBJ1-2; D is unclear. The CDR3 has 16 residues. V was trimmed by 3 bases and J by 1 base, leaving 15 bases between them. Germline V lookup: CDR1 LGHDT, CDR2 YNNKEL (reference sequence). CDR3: CASSHKLTRINYGYTF. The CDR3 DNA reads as TGTGCCAGCAGCCATAAACTGACACGGATTAACTATGGCTACACCTTC.

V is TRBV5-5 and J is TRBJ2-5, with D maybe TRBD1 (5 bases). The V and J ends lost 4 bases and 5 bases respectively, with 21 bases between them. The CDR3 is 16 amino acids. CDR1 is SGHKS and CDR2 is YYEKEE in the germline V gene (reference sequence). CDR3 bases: TGTGCCAGCAGCCTTGACAGAGCAGCCGAAAGGGAGACCCAGTACTTC. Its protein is CASSLDRAAERETQYF.

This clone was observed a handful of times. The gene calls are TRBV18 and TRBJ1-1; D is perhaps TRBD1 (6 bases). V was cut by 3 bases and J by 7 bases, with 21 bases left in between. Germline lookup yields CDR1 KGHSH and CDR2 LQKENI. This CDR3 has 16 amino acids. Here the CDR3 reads CASSPTVQLGGHEAFF. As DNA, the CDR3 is TGTGCCAGCTCACCCACCGTTCAGCTTGGGGGCCATGAAGCTTTCTTT.

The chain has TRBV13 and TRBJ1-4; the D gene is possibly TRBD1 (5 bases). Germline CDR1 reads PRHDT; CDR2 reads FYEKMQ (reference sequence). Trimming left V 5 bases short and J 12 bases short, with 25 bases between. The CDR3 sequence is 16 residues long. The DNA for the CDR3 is TGTGCCAGCAGCCGGACGCAGGGAAAGCTCGTTAGAGAACTGTTTTTT. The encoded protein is CASSRTQGKLVRELFF.

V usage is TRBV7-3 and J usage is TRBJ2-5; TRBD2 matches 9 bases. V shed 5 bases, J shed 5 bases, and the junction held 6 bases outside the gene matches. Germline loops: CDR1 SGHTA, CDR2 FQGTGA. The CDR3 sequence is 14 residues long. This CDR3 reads CASSVAGVGETQYF. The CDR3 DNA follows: TGTGCCAGCAGCGTAGCGGGAGTAGGGGAGACCCAGTACTTC.

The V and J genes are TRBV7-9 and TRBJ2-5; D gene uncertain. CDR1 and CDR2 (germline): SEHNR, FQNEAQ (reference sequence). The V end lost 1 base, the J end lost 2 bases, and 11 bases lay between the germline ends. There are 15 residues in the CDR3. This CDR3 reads CASSLVGQVQETQYF. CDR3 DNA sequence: TGTGCCAGCAGCTTAGTGGGCCAGGTGCAAGAGACCCAGTACTTC.

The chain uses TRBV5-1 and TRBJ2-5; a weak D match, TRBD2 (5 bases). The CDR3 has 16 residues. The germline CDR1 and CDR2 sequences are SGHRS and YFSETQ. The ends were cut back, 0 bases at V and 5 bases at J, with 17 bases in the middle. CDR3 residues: CASSLEIAVSGETQYF. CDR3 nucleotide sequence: TGCGCCAGCAGCTTGGAGATTGCAGTTTCGGGGGAGACCCAGTACTTC.

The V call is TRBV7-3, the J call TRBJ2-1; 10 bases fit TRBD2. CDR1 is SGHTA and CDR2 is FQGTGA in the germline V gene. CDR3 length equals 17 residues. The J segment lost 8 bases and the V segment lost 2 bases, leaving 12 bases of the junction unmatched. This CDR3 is CASSLQSGTSVPHEQFF. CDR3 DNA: TGTGCCAGCAGCTTACAGTCCGGGACTAGCGTCCCCCATGAGCAGTTCTTC. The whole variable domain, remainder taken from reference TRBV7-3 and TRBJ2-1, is GAGVSQTPSNKVTEKGKYVELRCDPISGHTALYWYRQSLGQGPEFLIYFQGTGAADDSGLPNDRFFAVRPEGSVSTLKIQRTERGDSAVYLCASSLQSGTSVPHEQFFGPGTRLTVL.

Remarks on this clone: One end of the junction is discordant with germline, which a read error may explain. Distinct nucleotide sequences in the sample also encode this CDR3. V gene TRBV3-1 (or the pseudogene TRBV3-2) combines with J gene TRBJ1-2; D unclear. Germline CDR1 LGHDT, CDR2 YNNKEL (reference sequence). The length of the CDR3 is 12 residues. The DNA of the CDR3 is TGTGCCAGTAGCCGGAGTAACTATGGCTACACCTTC. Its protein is CASSRSNYGYTF.

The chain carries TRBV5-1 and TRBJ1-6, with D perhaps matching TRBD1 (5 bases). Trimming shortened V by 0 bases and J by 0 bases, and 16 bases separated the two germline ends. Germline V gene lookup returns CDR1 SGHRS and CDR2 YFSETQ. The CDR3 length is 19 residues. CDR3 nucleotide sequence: TGCGCCAGCAGCTTGGAGGGGTTGCTGCCTAGCTCCTATAATTCACCCCTCCACTTT. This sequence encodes CASSLEGLLPSSYNSPLHF.

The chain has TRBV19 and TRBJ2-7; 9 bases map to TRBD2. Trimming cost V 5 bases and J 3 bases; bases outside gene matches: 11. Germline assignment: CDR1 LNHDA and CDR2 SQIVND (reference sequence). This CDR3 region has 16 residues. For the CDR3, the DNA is TGTGCCAGTAGTGTAACTGGCGGGGGGGAAGTCTACGAGCAGTACTTC. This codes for CASSVTGGGEVYEQYF.

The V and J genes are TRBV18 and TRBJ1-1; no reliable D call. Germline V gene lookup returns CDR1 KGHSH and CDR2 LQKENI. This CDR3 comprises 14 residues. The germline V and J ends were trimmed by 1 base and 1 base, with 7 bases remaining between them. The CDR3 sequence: CASSPLEKNTEAFF. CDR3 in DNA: TGTGCCAGCTCACCACTAGAGAAGAACACTGAAGCTTTCTTT.